This TCR beta chain is from a study of blood T cell repertoires in COVID-19. In the original processing: Counts of nucleated cells, estimated from reference gene primer amplification, were obtained. The data were produced by immunoSEQ multiplex PCR, yet TCRdb's version contains in-frame clones alone and is incomplete. That table supplies the V and J calls and clone size; D and trimming were determined from the DNA. Of approximately 120,000 clones listed, approximately 84% are singletons. CDR3 length: 15 residues. CDR1 and CDR2 from the germline V gene are LGHDT and YNNKEL (reference sequence). Trimming cost V 1 base and J 0 bases, with 9 bases left between them.

This clonotype originated in a woman between 45 and 60 years old who had recovered from COVID-19. The chain carries TRBV3-1 (or the pseudogene TRBV3-2) and TRBJ1-2; D gene ambiguous. Sample: peripheral blood. The CDR3 is CASSQVGVANYGYTF. CDR3 DNA: TGTGCCAGCAGCCAAGTCGGGGTAGCTAACTATGGCTACACCTTC.